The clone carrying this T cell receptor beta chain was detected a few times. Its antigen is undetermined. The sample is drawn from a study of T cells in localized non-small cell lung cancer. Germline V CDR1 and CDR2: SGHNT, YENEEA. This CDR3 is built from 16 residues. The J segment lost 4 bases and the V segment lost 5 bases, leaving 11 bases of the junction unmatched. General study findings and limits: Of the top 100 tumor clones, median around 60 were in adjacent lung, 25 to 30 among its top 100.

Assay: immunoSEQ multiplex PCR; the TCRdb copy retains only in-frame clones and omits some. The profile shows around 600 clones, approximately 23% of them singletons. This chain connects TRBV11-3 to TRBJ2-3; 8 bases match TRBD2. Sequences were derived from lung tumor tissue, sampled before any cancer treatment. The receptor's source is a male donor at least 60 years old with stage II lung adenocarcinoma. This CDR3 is CASSQGGLAGADTQYF. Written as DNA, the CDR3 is TGTGCCAGCAGCCAAGGTGGGCTAGCGGGCGCAGATACGCAGTATTTT. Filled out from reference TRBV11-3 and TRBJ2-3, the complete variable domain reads EAGVVQSPRYKIIEKKQPVAFWCNPISGHNTLYWYLQNLGQGPELLIRYENEEAVDDSQLPKDRFSAERLKGVDSTLKIQPAELGDSAVYLCASSQGGLAGADTQYFGPGTRLTVL.